These T cell receptor beta chains were read from a single sample in a study of T cell changes during pregnancy in multiple sclerosis. TCRdb's copy holds only in-frame clones and misses some; the assay was immunoSEQ multiplex PCR. In the table there are about 33,000 clones, about nine tenths of which are singletons. The starting material was CD4+ T cells from peripheral blood mononuclear cells, obtained in the second trimester of pregnancy. Receptors were obtained from a female donor in good health, enrolled as a control in a pregnancy study. Both conserved end residues are part of each CDR3. A D gene is named only where the DNA matches it firmly. Clone size appears in some rows only: once, few, many, or a class for an expanded clone.

v_gene,abundance,d_gene,j_gene,CDR3nt,CDR3aa
TRBV2,NA,NA,TRBJ1-6,TGTGCCAGCAAACAGGGCCCTAATTCACCCCTCCACTTT,CASKQGPNSPLHF
TRBV7-2,once,TRBD1,TRBJ1-2,TGTGCCAGCAGCCCGGGGACAGGATATGGCTACACCTTC,CASSPGTGYGYTF
TRBV2,NA,TRBD1,TRBJ1-2,TGTGCCAGCAGGGCCCCGGGACAGAACTATGGCTACACCTTC,CASRAPGQNYGYTF
TRBV6-5,NA,TRBD2,TRBJ2-7,TGTGCCAGCAGTCCCGGGACTAGCGTCTACGAGCAGTACTTC,CASSPGTSVYEQYF
TRBV5-4,NA,TRBD1,TRBJ2-7,TGTGCCAGCAGCTTGGGGGACAGGTCCTACGAGCAGTACTTC,CASSLGDRSYEQYF
TRBV15,NA,NA,TRBJ1-2,TGTGCCACCAGCAGAGATCTAGGGGCTCGGGATGGCTACACCTTC,CATSRDLGARDGYTF
TRBV25-1,NA,TRBD1,TRBJ1-6,TGTGCCAGCAGTGTAAACAGGGGGAATTCACCCCTCCACTTT,CASSVNRGNSPLHF
TRBV2,NA,TRBD1,TRBJ2-1,TGTGCCAGCAGCGAACGCCCGGGACAGGGATTTTGGGAGCAGTTCTTC,CASSERPGQGFWEQFF
TRBV5-4,NA,TRBD2,TRBJ2-2,TGTGCCAGCAGCTCCGAGGGGGTCCTAGCGGGAAACACCGGGGAGCTGTTTTTT,CASSSEGVLAGNTGELFF
TRBV30,NA,TRBD1,TRBJ1-1,TGTGCCTGGAGTGTAAGGACAGGGACTGAAGCTTTCTTT,CAWSVRTGTEAFF
TRBV18,once,NA,TRBJ2-1,TGTGCCAGCTCACCACGGGGCCCCACAGGTCTTGGTGAGCAGTTCTTC,CASSPRGPTGLGEQFF
TRBV2,NA,TRBD1,TRBJ2-7,TGTGCCAGCAGGATGGACAGGGCGAGACGACTGGACGAGCAGTACTTC,CASRMDRARRLDEQYF
TRBV7-2,NA,TRBD2,TRBJ2-1,TGTGCCAGCAGCTTAGCGAGGCTAGCGGGAGTTAATGAGCAGTTCTTC,CASSLARLAGVNEQFF
TRBV29-1,NA,NA,TRBJ1-1,TGCAGCGTTGTACGTTTTGGCATGAACACTGAAGCTTTCTTT,CSVVRFGMNTEAFF